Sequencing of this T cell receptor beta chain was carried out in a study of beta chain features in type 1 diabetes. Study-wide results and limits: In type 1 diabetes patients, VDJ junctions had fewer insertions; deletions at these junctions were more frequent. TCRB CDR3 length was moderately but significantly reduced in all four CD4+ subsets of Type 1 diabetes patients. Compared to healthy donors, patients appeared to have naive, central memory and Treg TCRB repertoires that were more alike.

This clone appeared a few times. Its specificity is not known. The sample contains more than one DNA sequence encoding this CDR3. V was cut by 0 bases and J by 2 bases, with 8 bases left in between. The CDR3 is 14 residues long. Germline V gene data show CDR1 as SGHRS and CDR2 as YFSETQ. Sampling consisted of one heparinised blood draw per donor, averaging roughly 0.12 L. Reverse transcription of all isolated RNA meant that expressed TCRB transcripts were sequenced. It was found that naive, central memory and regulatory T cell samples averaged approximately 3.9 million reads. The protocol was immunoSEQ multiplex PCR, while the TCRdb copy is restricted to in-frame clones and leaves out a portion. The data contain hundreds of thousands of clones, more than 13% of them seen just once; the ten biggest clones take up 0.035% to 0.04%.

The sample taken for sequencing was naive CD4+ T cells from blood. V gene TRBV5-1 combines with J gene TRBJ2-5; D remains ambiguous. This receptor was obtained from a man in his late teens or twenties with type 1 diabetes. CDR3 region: CASSLEAAQETQYF. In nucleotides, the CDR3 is TGCGCCAGCAGCTTGGAGGCGGCTCAAGAGACCCAGTACTTC. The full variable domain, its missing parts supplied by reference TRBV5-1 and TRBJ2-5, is KAGVTQTPRYLIKTRGQQVTLSCSPISGHRSVSWYQQTPGQGLQFLFEYFSETQRNKGNFPGRFSGRQFSNSRSEMNVSTLELGDSALYLCASSLEAAQETQYFGPGTRLLVL.